Presented here are 22 T cell receptor beta chains from one specimen sequenced in a study of T cells in Graves' hyperthyroidism and ophthalmopathy. Template material for amplifying TCR beta CDR3 regions consisted of RNA transcripts. The HTBI primer set was used in a first-round RT-PCR of the TCR CDR3. TCRdb reprocessed the multiplex PCR reads via MiXCR and lists one record per CDR3 protein. The sample has hundreds of thousands of distinct CDR3 sequences; approximately 14% are singletons. The specimen sequenced was blood. The receptors were sampled from a woman aged 18-35 years with Graves' hyperthyroidism.

In the case of this clonotype: Germline and junction disagree at one end, which may indicate a read error. The CDR3 protein is CAGSALGPILFNEQFF. The DNA of the CDR3 is TGTGCCGGCAGTGCCTTGGGACCCATCTTGTTCAATGAGCAGTTCTTC. The chain combines TRBV25-1 with TRBJ2-1; either TRBD1 or TRBD2 may fit D (5 bases each). CDR3 size: 16 residues. The germline CDR1 and CDR2 sequences are MGHDK and SYGVNS.

Many counts were recorded for this clonotype. The chain has TRBV11-3 and TRBJ2-5, with TRBD1 matching over 12 bases. This CDR3 is built from 15 residues. Germline lookup yields CDR1 SGHNT and CDR2 YENEEA. The V and J ends lost 5 bases and 2 bases, in that order; junction bases with no gene match: 3. The CDR3 DNA follows: TGTGCCAGCAGCAGGGACAGGGGGCTACAAGAGACCCAGTACTTC. It translates to CASSRDRGLQETQYF.

The table lists this clonotype with many counts. This chain links TRBV4-1 with TRBJ1-1; D is ambiguous. Germline V gene data show CDR1 as MGHRA and CDR2 as YSYEKL. The length of the CDR3 is 15 residues. V was trimmed by 6 bases and J by 1 base, leaving 15 bases between them. The CDR3 protein is CASRPLGSGNTEAFF. The CDR3 nucleotides are TGCGCCAGCAGGCCATTGGGTTCAGGGAACACTGAAGCTTTCTTT.

A few counts support this clonotype. The V call is TRBV14, the J call TRBJ1-1; 8 positions match TRBD1. Germline values: CDR1 SGHDN, CDR2 FVKESK. V trimming: 5 bases; J trimming: 6 bases; junction bases outside the gene matches: 11. The CDR3 is 15 amino acids. CDR3 region: CASSTDREFIAEAFF. CDR3 in DNA: TGTGCCAGCAGCACGGACAGGGAGTTCATCGCTGAAGCTTTCTTT.

The J gene is TRBJ2-5, the V gene TRBV4-1, with D maybe TRBD2 (6 bases). Germline V gene sequence: CDR1 MGHRA, CDR2 YSYEKL. The CDR3 has 15 amino acids. Trimming stripped 0 bases from V and 5 bases from J, with 13 bases between. In nucleotides, the CDR3 is TGCGCCAGCAGCCAAGATGGATGGGCGGGGGAGACCCAGTACTTC. Amino acid sequence: CASSQDGWAGETQYF.

Note on this clonotype: The junction does not match germline at one end; this may be a read error. The chain employs TRBV5-1 and TRBJ1-5, with D unresolved. Germline CDR1 SGHRS, CDR2 YFSETQ. The CDR3 runs to 14 residues. As DNA, the CDR3 is TGCGCCAGCCGCTTGGGAGTGAGCAATCAGCCCCAGCATTTT. Its protein is CASRLGVSNQPQHF.

This clonotype appeared many times. V usage is TRBV20-1 and J usage is TRBJ2-7; D might be TRBD1 (7 bases). Germline V lookup: CDR1 DFQATT, CDR2 SNEGSKA (reference sequence). V dropped 5 bases and J dropped 7 bases, with 18 bases sitting between them. The CDR3 has 13 amino acids. As DNA, the CDR3 is TGCAGTGCTCGGGGGCAGGGGGGTATGGAGCAGTACTTC. Amino acid sequence: CSARGQGGMEQYF.

This clonotype has a handful of counts. The chain employs TRBV30 and TRBJ2-5; TRBD1 or TRBD2 may be the D gene (5 bases each). V was trimmed by 3 bases and J by 4 bases, leaving 12 bases between them. Germline V lookup: CDR1 GTSNPN, CDR2 SVGIG (reference sequence). The CDR3 is 13 residues long. As DNA, the CDR3 is TGTGCCTGGAGCCAGGGAGAGCGAGAGACCCAGTACTTC. Translated, it gives CAWSQGERETQYF.

This clonotype has a count of ten or more. The chain employs TRBV29-1 and TRBJ1-1; D is perhaps TRBD1 (6 bases). V was pared by 6 bases and J by 0 bases, with 17 bases between. The CDR3 is 15 residues long. Germline values: CDR1 SQVTM, CDR2 ANQGSEA. CDR3 loop: CSVLRGRQMNTEAFF. DNA for the CDR3: TGCAGCGTCCTACGGGGGCGGCAGATGAACACTGAAGCTTTCTTT.

This clonotype was observed a few times. This chain uses TRBV7-9 with TRBJ2-7; maybe TRBD2 (5 bases). CDR3 length: 14 residues. Germline-derived CDR1 and CDR2 are SEHNR and FQNEAQ (reference sequence). The V end was cut by 4 bases, the J end by 3 bases, with 13 bases between. In DNA, the CDR3 is TGTGCCAGCAGCTCCAGCGGCGGATACTACGAGCAGTACTTC. Protein sequence: CASSSSGGYYEQYF.

This clonotype was found once. This chain links TRBV12-3 or TRBV12-4 with TRBJ1-2, with D maybe TRBD1 (5 bases). Trimming pared 3 bases from V and 2 bases from J, leaving 10 bases between. CDR3 length equals 14 residues. DNA for the CDR3: TGTGCCAGCAGTTTGGGGACGGAGAACTATGGCTACACCTTC. Amino acid sequence: CASSLGTENYGYTF.

Only a few counts were recorded for this clonotype. The chain combines TRBV27 with TRBJ1-4; D uncertain. Germline V lookup: CDR1 MNHEY, CDR2 SMNVEV (reference sequence). V lost 4 bases and J 7 bases, leaving 10 bases between the germline ends. The CDR3 covers 13 residues. CDR3 bases: TGTGCCAGCAGTTCAACCCCCGGTGAAAAACTGTTTTTT. It codes for CASSSTPGEKLFF.

Many counts were recorded for this clonotype. The CDR3 reads CASSRGETQYF. CDR3 nucleotide sequence: TGTGCCAGCAGTAGGGGGGAGACCCAGTACTTC. The chain couples TRBV12-3 or TRBV12-4 to TRBJ2-5, with a possible D match to TRBD1 (6 bases). The CDR3 contains 11 residues. V dropped 5 bases and J dropped 5 bases, with 6 bases sitting between them.

This clonotype was detected a few times. V gene TRBV29-1 combines with J gene TRBJ2-2; no clear D. CDR1 is SQVTM, CDR2 ANQGSEA, per germline. The ends were cut back, 4 bases at V and 5 bases at J, with 8 bases in the middle. The CDR3 runs to 12 residues. CDR3 region: CSVGPGTGELFF. The CDR3 DNA reads as TGCAGCGTTGGCCCGGGTACCGGGGAGCTGTTTTTT.

The rearrangement joins TRBV5-1 to TRBJ2-1; TRBD2 matches at 8 bases. The CDR3 has 16 amino acids. From germline, CDR1 is SGHRS and CDR2 YFSETQ. The V segment lost 4 bases and the J segment 5 bases; nucleotides outside the gene matches: 11. CDR3 loop: CASSQTPSGSNNEQFF. In DNA form, the CDR3 reads TGCGCCAGCAGCCAAACCCCTAGCGGGTCGAACAATGAGCAGTTCTTC. The full variable domain, completed using reference TRBV5-1 and TRBJ2-1, is KAGVTQTPRYLIKTRGQQVTLSCSPISGHRSVSWYQQTPGQGLQFLFEYFSETQRNKGNFPGRFSGRQFSNSRSEMNVSTLELGDSALYLCASSQTPSGSNNEQFFGPGTRLTVL.

On this clonotype itself: This may arise from a read error, as a much more abundant clone is one base away. The chain has TRBV2 and TRBJ2-7; maybe TRBD2 (6 bases). Germline V gives CDR1 SNHLY, CDR2 FYNNEI. V dropped 5 bases and J dropped 6 bases, with 14 bases sitting between them. This CDR3 contains 13 residues. CDR3 DNA: TGTGCCAGCAGTCGGGACTTACCCTCCGAGCAGTACTTC. It yields the protein CASSRDLPSEQYF.

This clonotype was observed at least ten times. This rearrangement joins TRBV28 to TRBJ2-7; either TRBD1 or TRBD2 may supply D (5 bases each). The CDR3 length is 17 residues. Trimming left V 1 base short and J 4 bases short, with 20 bases between. Germline V gene lookup returns CDR1 MDHEN and CDR2 SYDVKM. The CDR3 here is CASSLFWDRDQGYEQYF. For the CDR3, the DNA is TGTGCCAGCAGTTTATTTTGGGACCGGGACCAGGGATACGAGCAGTACTTC.

At least ten counts were recorded for this clonotype. The chain links TRBV7-9 to TRBJ2-7, with unresolved D. The germline gives CDR1 SEHNR, CDR2 FQNEAQ (reference sequence). The CDR3 length is 14 residues. Trimming pared 1 base from V and 0 bases from J, leaving 7 bases between. The CDR3 DNA follows: TGTGCCAGCAGCTTAGGGTACAGCTCCTACGAGCAGTACTTC. It is translated as CASSLGYSSYEQYF.

The sample holds many counts of this clonotype. The chain carries TRBV3-1 and TRBJ2-2; the match to TRBD2 covers 10 bases. The V gene's germline CDR1 is LGHDT and CDR2 YNNKEL (reference sequence). The CDR3 totals 16 residues. Trimming took 3 bases from V and 4 from J; bases not matched to a gene: 5. CDR3 sequence reads: CASSQLAGVTTGELFF. CDR3 nucleotides: TGTGCCAGCAGCCAGCTAGCGGGAGTTACCACCGGGGAGCTGTTTTTT. Full variable domain (remainder filled in from reference TRBV3-1 and TRBJ2-2): DTAVSQTPKYLVTQMGNDKSIKCEQNLGHDTMYWYKQDSKKFLKIMFSYNNKELIINETVPNRFSPKSPDKAHLNLHINSLELGDSAVYFCASSQLAGVTTGELFFGEGSRLTVL.

This chain connects TRBV28 to TRBJ2-1; D unclear. The CDR3 consists of 16 residues. Per germline, CDR1 MDHEN and CDR2 SYDVKM. Between the trimmed V and J ends, which lost 6 bases and 2 bases, there was a span of 17 bases. CDR3 bases: TGTGCCAGCAGACCCGGCCCCCGCCCCACCTACAATGAGCAGTTCTTC. This encodes CASRPGPRPTYNEQFF.

This clonotype was seen only a few times. The chain recombines TRBV4-1 with TRBJ2-5; D is uncertain. Germline CDR1 reads MGHRA; CDR2 reads YSYEKL. CDR3 length: 13 amino acids. With 2 bases removed from V and 5 bases from J, the gap between germline ends came to 9 bases. Here the CDR3 reads CASSQSKAETQYF. The CDR3 DNA follows: TGCGCCAGCAGCCAAAGTAAGGCGGAGACCCAGTACTTC.

CDR3 amino acids: CASSWGGGFHNEQFF. The CDR3 DNA is TGTGCCAGTTCCTGGGGGGGCGGTTTCCACAATGAGCAGTTCTTC. This chain connects TRBV27 to TRBJ2-1; TRBD2 might be the D (7 bases). The CDR3 spans 15 residues. Germline assignment: CDR1 MNHEY and CDR2 SMNVEV (reference sequence). V lost 9 bases and J lost 5, with 20 bases in between.